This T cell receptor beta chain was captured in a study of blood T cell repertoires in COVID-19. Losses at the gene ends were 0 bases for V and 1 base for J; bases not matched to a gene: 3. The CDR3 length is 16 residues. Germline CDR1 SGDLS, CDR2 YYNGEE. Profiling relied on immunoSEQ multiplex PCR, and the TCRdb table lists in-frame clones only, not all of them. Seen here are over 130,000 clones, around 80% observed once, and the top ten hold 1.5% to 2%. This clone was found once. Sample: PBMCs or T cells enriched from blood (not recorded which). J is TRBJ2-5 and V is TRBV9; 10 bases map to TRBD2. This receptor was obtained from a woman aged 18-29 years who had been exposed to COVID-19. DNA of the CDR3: TGTGCCAGCAGCGTAGATCCTAGCGGGAGCCAAGAGACCCAGTACTTC. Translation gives CASSVDPSGSQETQYF.